These 12 T cell receptor beta chains came from one sample sequenced in a study of T-cell reconstitution after alpha-beta-depleted transplantation in children. TCRbeta library preparation incorporated unique molecular identifiers. TCRdb re-called the PCR reads with MiXCR, one entry per CDR3 protein. The sample comprises about a million distinct CDR3 sequences, roughly 29% of which are singletons, and over 25% rests with the top ten. The sequences come from PBMCs, mostly from graft donor cells, collected 360 days after TCRalphabeta/CD19-depleted stem cell transplant. The receptors here all came from a boy under two years old who had a stem cell transplant for SCID, so the T cells may come from the graft donor.

This clonotype was seen a handful of times. The chain links TRBV6-1 to TRBJ2-7, with D possibly being TRBD1 (5 bases). Germline V gene sequence: CDR1 MNHNS, CDR2 SASEGT. Trimming took off 7 bases at V and 3 bases at J, with 16 bases between the two ends. The CDR3 loop spans 14 amino acids. Here the CDR3 reads CASTRGGEVYEQYF. The CDR3 DNA reads TGTGCCAGCACTAGGGGCGGAGAAGTCTACGAGCAGTACTTC.

V usage is TRBV7-7 and J usage is TRBJ1-2, with D perhaps TRBD1 (5 bases). CDR3 size: 13 residues. Per the germline V gene, CDR1 is SSHAT and CDR2 is FNYEAQ (reference sequence). The V gene lost 3 bases and the J gene lost 3 bases, with 8 bases spanning the gap. This CDR3 is CASSFGGDYGYTF. The CDR3 DNA follows: TGTGCCAGCAGCTTTGGGGGTGACTATGGCTACACCTTC.

This chain joins TRBV12-3 or TRBV12-4 and TRBJ2-7, with 8 bases matching TRBD2. After removal of 3 bases from V and 5 bases from J, the junction contained 6 bases not matched to a gene. The CDR3 sequence is 14 residues long. The CDR3 here is CASSFYTAGDEQYF. CDR3 in DNA: TGTGCCAGCAGTTTTTATACAGCGGGGGACGAGCAGTACTTC.

The rearrangement links TRBV7-9 to TRBJ2-3, with TRBD1 as a possible D gene (6 bases). V was trimmed by 6 bases and J by 0 bases, leaving 10 bases between them. Germline loops: CDR1 SEHNR, CDR2 FQNEAQ (reference sequence). CDR3 length: 14 residues. CDR3 amino acids: CASRKDSSTDTQYF. CDR3 DNA: TGTGCCAGCAGGAAGGACAGCAGCACAGATACGCAGTATTTT.

This clonotype was recorded a few times. The chain recombines TRBV5-1 with TRBJ2-2; D is ambiguous. CDR1 is SGHRS, CDR2 YFSETQ, per germline. This CDR3 spans 17 amino acids. Trimming removed 0 bases at V and 0 bases at J, with 12 bases between. The DNA for the CDR3 is TGCGCCAGCAGCTTGGTGCAGAGCTCCCCGAACACCGGGGAGCTGTTTTTT. The encoded protein is CASSLVQSSPNTGELFF.

This clonotype was counted ten times or more. This chain links TRBV20-1 with TRBJ2-2; D is possibly TRBD1 (5 bases). V was cut by 0 bases and J by 7 bases, with 9 bases left in between. There are 13 residues in the CDR3. Germline V lookup: CDR1 DFQATT, CDR2 SNEGSKA (reference sequence). As DNA, the CDR3 is TGCAGTGCTAGAGATTGGACAATCGGGGAGCTGTTTTTT. Translated: CSARDWTIGELFF.

This clonotype came up a few times. This rearrangement joins TRBV9 to TRBJ1-2; D gene unclear. This CDR3 has 15 amino acids. With 0 bases removed from V and 3 bases from J, the gap between germline ends came to 12 bases. Germline V gives CDR1 SGDLS, CDR2 YYNGEE. CDR3 DNA sequence: TGTGCCAGCAGCGTAGGTTTAGGGAACGACTATGGCTACACCTTC. Its protein is CASSVGLGNDYGYTF.

The chain carries TRBV12-5 and TRBJ1-1; 8 bases align to TRBD1. CDR3 length: 15 residues. CDR1 is LGHNT, CDR2 FRNRAP, per germline. V was pared by 1 base and J by 1 base, with 2 bases of the junction left unmatched. In nucleotides, the CDR3 is TGTGCTAGTGGTTTGGGGGACAGGAGGAACACTGAAGCTTTCTTT. It encodes CASGLGDRRNTEAFF.

This clonotype came up a few times. V usage is TRBV12-3 or TRBV12-4 and J usage is TRBJ2-1, with 8 bases that match TRBD2. The V segment lost 2 bases and the J segment 0 bases; nucleotides outside the gene matches: 3. CDR3 length equals 16 residues. Here the CDR3 reads CASSLISGGSYNEQFF. The CDR3 DNA reads as TGTGCCAGCAGTTTAATAAGCGGGGGCTCCTACAATGAGCAGTTCTTC.

This chain links TRBV7-6 with TRBJ2-3; D is possibly TRBD2 (6 bases). V gave up 2 bases and J gave up 0 bases, with 12 bases separating them. This CDR3 has 16 residues. Per the germline V gene, CDR1 is SGHVS and CDR2 is FNYEAQ. CDR3 loop: CASSLLPLASTDTQYF. CDR3 sequence (DNA): TGTGCCAGCAGCTTACTCCCCCTAGCGAGCACAGATACGCAGTATTTT.

The V and J genes are TRBV9 and TRBJ2-3; the match to TRBD2 covers 13 bases. The CDR3 spans 21 residues. The V segment lost 4 bases and the J segment 5 bases; nucleotides outside the gene matches: 22. CDR1 SGDLS and CDR2 YYNGEE come from the germline V gene. The CDR3 is CASSPRGTSGGAGQHVDTQYF. In nucleotides, the CDR3 is TGTGCCAGCAGCCCCCGAGGAACTAGCGGGGGGGCTGGGCAGCACGTAGATACGCAGTATTTT.

This sequence joins TRBV7-6 and TRBJ2-6; D uncertain. Germline V gene sequence: CDR1 SGHVS, CDR2 FNYEAQ. The ends were cut back, 1 base at V and 0 bases at J, with 16 bases in the middle. CDR3 length equals 19 residues. This CDR3 reads CASSLVGLGFSSGANVLTF. The CDR3 DNA reads TGTGCCAGCAGCTTAGTTGGCCTAGGGTTTAGCTCTGGGGCCAACGTCCTGACTTTC. The full variable domain, its missing parts supplied by reference TRBV7-6 and TRBJ2-6, is GAGVSQSPRYKVTKRGQDVALRCDPISGHVSLYWYRQALGQGPEFLTYFNYEAQQDKSGLPNDRFSAERPEGSISTLTIQRTEQRDSAMYRCASSLVGLGFSSGANVLTFGAGSRLTVL.